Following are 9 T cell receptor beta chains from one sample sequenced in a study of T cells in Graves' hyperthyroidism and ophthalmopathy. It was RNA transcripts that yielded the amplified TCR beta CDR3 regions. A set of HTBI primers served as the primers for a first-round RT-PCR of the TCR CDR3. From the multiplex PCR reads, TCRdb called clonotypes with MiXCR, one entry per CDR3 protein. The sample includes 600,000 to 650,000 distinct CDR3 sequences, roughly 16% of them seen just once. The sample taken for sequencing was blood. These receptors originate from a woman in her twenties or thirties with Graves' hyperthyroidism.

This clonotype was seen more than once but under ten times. The CDR3 bases are TGTGCCATCAGTGATTCAAGCACAGATACGCAGTATTTT. This codes for CAISDSSTDTQYF. The rearrangement links TRBV10-3 to TRBJ2-3, with D unresolved. The CDR3 length is 13 residues. Trimming shortened V by 3 bases and J by 0 bases, and 4 bases separated the two germline ends. Per germline, CDR1 ENHRY and CDR2 SYGVKD.

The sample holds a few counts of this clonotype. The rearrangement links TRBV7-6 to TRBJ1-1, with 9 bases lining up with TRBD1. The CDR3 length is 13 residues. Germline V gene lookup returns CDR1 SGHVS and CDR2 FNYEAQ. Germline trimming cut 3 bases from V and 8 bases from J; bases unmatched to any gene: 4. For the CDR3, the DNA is TGTGCCAGCAGCTTCGACGACAGGGGGGAAGCTTTCTTT. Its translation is CASSFDDRGEAFF.

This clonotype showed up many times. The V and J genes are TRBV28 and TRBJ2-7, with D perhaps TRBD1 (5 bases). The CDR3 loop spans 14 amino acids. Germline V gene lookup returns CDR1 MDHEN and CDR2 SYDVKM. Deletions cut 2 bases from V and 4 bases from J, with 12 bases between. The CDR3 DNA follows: TGTGCCAGCAGTTTAAGGACATCACGGTACGAGCAGTACTTC. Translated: CASSLRTSRYEQYF.

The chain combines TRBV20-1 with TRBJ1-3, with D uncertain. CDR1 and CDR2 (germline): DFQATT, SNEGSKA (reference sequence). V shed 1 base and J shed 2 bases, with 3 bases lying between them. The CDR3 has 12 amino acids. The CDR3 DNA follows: TGCAGTGCTAGAGGTCCTGGAAACACCATATATTTT. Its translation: CSARGPGNTIYF.

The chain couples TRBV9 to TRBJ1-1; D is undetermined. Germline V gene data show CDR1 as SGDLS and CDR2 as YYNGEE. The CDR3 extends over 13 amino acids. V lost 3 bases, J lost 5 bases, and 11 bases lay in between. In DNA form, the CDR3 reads TGTGCCAGCAGCGAGAGTAGTGGGACTGAAGCTTTCTTT. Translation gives CASSESSGTEAFF.

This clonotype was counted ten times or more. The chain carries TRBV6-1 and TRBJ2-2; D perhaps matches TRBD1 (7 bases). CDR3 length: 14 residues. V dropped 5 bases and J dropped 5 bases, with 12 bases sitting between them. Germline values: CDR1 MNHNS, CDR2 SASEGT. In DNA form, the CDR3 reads TGTGCCAGCAGTAGGGGGCGGGAAACCGGGGAGCTGTTTTTT. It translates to CASSRGRETGELFF.

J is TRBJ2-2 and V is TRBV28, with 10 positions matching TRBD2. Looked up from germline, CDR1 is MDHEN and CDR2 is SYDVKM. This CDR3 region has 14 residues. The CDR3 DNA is TGTGGGCCAGCTGTACTAGCGGGATCCGGGGAGCTGTTTTTT. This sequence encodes CGPAVLAGSGELFF.

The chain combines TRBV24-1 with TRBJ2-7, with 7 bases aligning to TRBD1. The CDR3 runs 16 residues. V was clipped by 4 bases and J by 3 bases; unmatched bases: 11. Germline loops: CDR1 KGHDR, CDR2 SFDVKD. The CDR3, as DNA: TGTGCCACCAGTGACCCGAGACAGGGAGAGGACTACGAGCAGTACTTC. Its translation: CATSDPRQGEDYEQYF.

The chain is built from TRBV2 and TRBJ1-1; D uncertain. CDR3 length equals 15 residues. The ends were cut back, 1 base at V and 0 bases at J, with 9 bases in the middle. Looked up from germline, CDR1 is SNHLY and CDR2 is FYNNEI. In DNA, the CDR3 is TGTGCCAGCAGTGAAGGAGACGGCTTGAACACTGAAGCTTTCTTT. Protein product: CASSEGDGLNTEAFF.